Below, 17 T cell receptor beta chains from the same sample are listed, as sequenced in a study of blood T cell repertoires in COVID-19. TCRdb keeps only in-frame clones here, not all; method: immunoSEQ multiplex PCR. The table shows 200,000 to 250,000 clones, with around three quarters occurring only once. The sample was peripheral blood. These receptors all come from a woman aged 70-85 years with acute or convalescent COVID-19.

In nucleotides, the CDR3 is TGTGCCAGCAGTTTGGGGGGGTTCACTGAAGCTTTCTTT. Residues: CASSLGGFTEAFF. This sequence joins TRBV12-3 or TRBV12-4 and TRBJ1-1, with D tentatively TRBD1 (5 bases). CDR3 length: 13 residues. The V end was cut by 3 bases, the J end by 4 bases, with 9 bases between.

The chain employs TRBV29-1 and TRBJ1-2; 10 bases agree with TRBD1. The CDR3 totals 13 residues. Germline lookup yields CDR1 SQVTM and CDR2 ANQGSEA. Losses at the gene ends were 6 bases for V and 7 bases for J; bases not matched to a gene: 8. The CDR3 region is CSVDDRGLFGYTF. The CDR3 DNA is TGCAGCGTCGATGACAGGGGGCTATTTGGCTACACCTTC.

This clone was detected only once. The V gene is TRBV5-4, the J gene TRBJ1-1; 10 nucleotides line up with TRBD1. The CDR3 totals 16 residues. Per the germline V gene, CDR1 is SGHNT and CDR2 is YYREEE (reference sequence). The V segment lost 0 bases and the J segment 5 bases; nucleotides outside the gene matches: 7. The CDR3 nucleotides are TGTGCCAGCAGCTTGGCCCGGACAGGGGGGCGGACTGAAGCTTTCTTT. It specifies CASSLARTGGRTEAFF.

This chain joins TRBV18 and TRBJ1-5, with 8 bases aligning to TRBD1. With 5 bases clipped from V and 5 bases from J, the junction kept 2 bases outside the gene matches. Germline values: CDR1 KGHSH, CDR2 LQKENI. The CDR3 has 13 amino acids. This CDR3 is CASSSTGDQPQHF. The CDR3 DNA sequence: TGTGCCAGCTCATCGACAGGGGATCAGCCCCAGCATTTT. The full variable domain, completed using reference TRBV18 and TRBJ1-5, is NAGVMQNPRHLVRRRGQEARLRCSPMKGHSHVYWYRQLPEEGLKFMVYLQKENIIDESGMPKERFSAEFPKEGPSILRIQQVVRGDSAAYFCASSSTGDQPQHFGDGTRLSIL.

In this sample, this clone turned up a few times. V gene TRBV5-1 combines with J gene TRBJ1-4; 11 bases line up with TRBD1. From germline, CDR1 is SGHRS and CDR2 YFSETQ. The CDR3 is made up of 15 amino acids. Trimming cost V 6 bases and J 10 bases; bases outside gene matches: 11. The CDR3 protein is CASTPTGQGAVKLFF. CDR3 coding DNA: TGCGCCAGCACCCCCACCGGACAGGGGGCTGTAAAACTGTTTTTT.

The chain is built from TRBV5-4 and TRBJ1-1, with D possibly matching TRBD1 (6 bases). The CDR3 is made up of 16 amino acids. Trimming cost V 4 bases and J 4 bases, with 20 bases left between them. Germline V gene sequence: CDR1 SGHNT, CDR2 YYREEE (reference sequence). In DNA, the CDR3 is TGTGCCAGCAGCGGGAAGAGATACAGGGAGGGCACTGAAGCTTTCTTT. It specifies CASSGKRYREGTEAFF.

The rearrangement uses TRBV18 and TRBJ1-5; TRBD1 matches 7 bases. The junction had 7 bases not matched to a gene; V was cut back by 3 bases and J by 5 bases. The CDR3 consists of 15 residues. The germline V gene encodes CDR1 KGHSH and CDR2 LQKENI. The CDR3 region is CASSPTRQGDQPQHF. CDR3 DNA: TGTGCCAGCTCACCCACCCGACAGGGCGATCAGCCCCAGCATTTT. Combining the CDR3 with reference TRBV18 and TRBJ1-5 gives the whole variable domain NAGVMQNPRHLVRRRGQEARLRCSPMKGHSHVYWYRQLPEEGLKFMVYLQKENIIDESGMPKERFSAEFPKEGPSILRIQQVVRGDSAAYFCASSPTRQGDQPQHFGDGTRLSIL.

V and J are TRBV3-1 (or the pseudogene TRBV3-2) and TRBJ1-5; D is uncertain. This CDR3 region has 12 residues. The germline V and J ends were trimmed by 1 base and 6 bases, with 4 bases remaining between them. Germline loops: CDR1 LGHDT, CDR2 YNNKEL (reference sequence). This CDR3 is CASSQVGQPQHF. The CDR3 nucleotides are TGTGCCAGCAGCCAAGTCGGTCAGCCCCAGCATTTT.

This clone appeared a few times. The genes are TRBV9 and TRBJ1-3; 9 bases map to TRBD1. The trim removed 4 bases at V and 4 bases at J, leaving 6 bases unmatched. The CDR3 consists of 15 residues. CDR1 is SGDLS and CDR2 is YYNGEE in the germline V gene. The CDR3 DNA sequence: TGTGCCAGCAGCTTAACAGGGGGCTCCGGAAACACCATATATTTT. Translation gives CASSLTGGSGNTIYF.

This clone appeared a few times. This chain connects TRBV9 to TRBJ2-3; TRBD2 agrees at 11 bases. The CDR3 is made up of 16 amino acids. V shed 2 bases and J 2 bases; nucleotides not matched to a gene: 4. Germline CDR1 is SGDLS and CDR2 is YYNGEE. CDR3 loop: CASSVGTSGFTDTQYF. Written as DNA, the CDR3 is TGTGCCAGCAGCGTCGGGACTAGCGGATTCACAGATACGCAGTATTTT.

This clone has just a few counts. The chain has TRBV5-1 and TRBJ1-4; possibly TRBD1 for D (6 bases). V lost 0 bases and J 3 bases, leaving 9 bases between the germline ends. CDR1 is SGHRS and CDR2 is YFSETQ in the germline V gene. The CDR3 has 15 amino acids. The CDR3 DNA sequence: TGCGCCAGCAGCTTGGCAGGGGCACCTAATGAAAAACTGTTTTTT. Its protein product is CASSLAGAPNEKLFF.

The chain employs TRBV7-2 and TRBJ2-1, with a tentative D call TRBD2 (6 bases). Trimming left V 2 bases short and J 2 bases short, with 10 bases between. Germline lookup yields CDR1 SGHTA and CDR2 FQGNSA. The CDR3 runs 15 residues. Written as DNA, the CDR3 is TGTGCCAGCAGCTTACGCGGGACGGCCTACAATGAGCAGTTCTTC. Amino acids: CASSLRGTAYNEQFF.

The chain carries TRBV11-3 and TRBJ2-1, with 10 nucleotides matching TRBD2. CDR1 and CDR2 from the germline V gene are SGHNT and YENEEA. Trimming at V came to 5 bases and at J to 4 bases, leaving 5 bases not matched to a gene. CDR3 size: 15 residues. This CDR3 is CASSAGTSEYNEQFF. In nucleotides, the CDR3 is TGTGCCAGCAGCGCCGGGACTAGCGAATACAATGAGCAGTTCTTC. Using reference TRBV11-3 and TRBJ2-1 for the parts outside the CDR3, the full variable domain is EAGVVQSPRYKIIEKKQPVAFWCNPISGHNTLYWYLQNLGQGPELLIRYENEEAVDDSQLPKDRFSAERLKGVDSTLKIQPAELGDSAVYLCASSAGTSEYNEQFFGPGTRLTVL.

The genes are TRBV20-1 and TRBJ2-2; 7 bases agree with TRBD1. CDR1 is DFQATT, CDR2 SNEGSKA, per germline (reference sequence). The CDR3 contains 14 residues. V lost 3 bases to trimming and J lost 7 bases; unmatched junction nucleotides: 8. CDR3 protein: CSASGQGVDGELFF. The CDR3 bases are TGCAGTGCTAGTGGGCAGGGGGTGGACGGGGAGCTGTTTTTT.

This clone was observed a handful of times. The chain is built from TRBV30 and TRBJ2-7, with 8 bases fitting TRBD2. CDR3 size: 13 residues. Germline V CDR1 and CDR2: GTSNPN, SVGIG (reference sequence). V gave up 0 bases and J gave up 7 bases; unmatched junction bases: 5. The CDR3 reads CAWSVTGTSEQYF. The CDR3 region has the DNA TGTGCCTGGAGTGTTACCGGGACTAGTGAGCAGTACTTC.

The V call is TRBV7-4, the J call TRBJ1-1, with D perhaps matching TRBD1 (5 bases). The length of the CDR3 is 15 residues. V lost 4 bases to trimming and J lost 7 bases, with 19 bases between them. The germline V gene has CDR1 SGHVT and CDR2 SQSDAQ. CDR3 DNA sequence: TGTGCCAGCAGCTCAAACCCCCGGGGGTTTGGTGAAGCTTTCTTT. It codes for CASSSNPRGFGEAFF.

The chain uses TRBV18 and TRBJ1-5; 8 bases align to TRBD1. V dropped 5 bases and J dropped 7; count of bases not matched to a gene: 7. Germline CDR1 reads KGHSH; CDR2 reads LQKENI. The CDR3 runs to 14 residues. CDR3 sequence: CASSVDRGGQPQHF. The CDR3 DNA reads TGTGCCAGCTCAGTAGACAGGGGTGGACAGCCCCAGCATTTT.